This TCR beta chain came from a study of cytomegalovirus exposure and HLA in healthy donors. Trimming removed 1 base at V and 3 bases at J, with 7 bases between. CDR1 is SEHNR and CDR2 is FQNEAQ in the germline V gene (reference sequence). The CDR3 sequence is 14 residues long. PCR was performed using 60 Vbeta and 13 Jbeta primers. Produced via immunoSEQ multiplex PCR; TCRdb's table is partial and in-frame only. The sample holds about 190,000 clones, 70% to 75% seen once. In this sample, this clone turned up once. No antigen is known for it. General study points: Among TCR beta chains of equal frequency, HLA-associated ones were more clonally expanded in a later analysis. For TCR beta chains, V- and J-gene trimming was later linked to a missense DCLRE1C variant. There were some V segments, including TRBV6-2 and TRBV6-3, excluded as indistinguishable. CMV serostatus alone was available as immune exposure information.

The rearrangement joins TRBV7-9 to TRBJ1-5; the D gene is possibly TRBD1 (6 bases). This receptor was obtained from a man aged 25 to 40 in good health and CMV-seropositive. The sequenced sample consisted of PBMCs. CDR3 residues: CASSLGQANQPQHF. The CDR3 nucleotides read TGTGCCAGCAGCTTAGGACAGGCCAATCAGCCCCAGCATTTT.